In its sample, the clone carrying this T cell receptor beta chain was seen once. These data originate in a study of blood T cell repertoires in COVID-19. Study-level information: Specimens from acute and convalescent COVID-19 originated in the United States, Italy and Spain. PBMCs, B-cell-depleted T cells, or T cells were the source of the cDNA or gDNA that made up the material.

In the original workflow: Reference gene primer amplification gave nucleated cell count estimates. Here immunoSEQ multiplex PCR was the method, and the copy in TCRdb shows in-frame clones only, minus some. V, J and clone size were drawn from that table, and D and trimming were deduced from the DNA. The repertoire holds about 350,000 clones, with over 85% as singletons. Seattle cases were enrolled at active infection and followed longitudinally. Sequencing input: peripheral blood. The receptor was derived from a woman in her sixties or seventies with COVID-19, enrolled during active disease.

This CDR3 reads CASSDYSNSPLHF. CDR3 DNA: TGTGCCAGTAGTGATTACAGCAATTCACCCCTCCACTTT. The chain couples TRBV19 to TRBJ1-6; D not resolved. The CDR3 spans 13 residues. Between the trimmed V and J ends, which lost 5 bases and 7 bases, there was a span of 9 bases. Germline CDR1 and CDR2: LNHDA and SQIVND (reference sequence).